These T cell receptor beta chains were read from a single sample in a study of cytomegalovirus exposure and HLA in healthy donors. Profiling relied on immunoSEQ multiplex PCR, and the TCRdb table lists in-frame clones only, not all of them. The table has fewer than 200,000 clones, roughly 80% seen once. Sequencing was carried out using PBMCs. These receptors originate from a woman aged 18-29 years in good health and CMV-seronegative. CDR3s leave out the opening cysteine and the closing phenylalanine or tryptophan.

J,V,CDR3
TRBJ2-2,TRBV18,ASSRGLAGVNTGELF
TRBJ1-4,TRBV6-1,ASISGAATNEKLF
TRBJ2-1,TRBV29-1,SGSGTYNEQF
TRBJ2-1,TRBV6-5,ASSTGLAFSNEQF
TRBJ2-7,TRBV2,ASSAGRAYEQY
TRBJ1-1,TRBV9,ASSVDTENEAF
TRBJ2-3,TRBV21-1,ASSKYPGSSTDTQY
TRBJ2-7,TRBV10-3,AIMPDSSYEQY
TRBJ2-5,TRBV28,ASSLSRLAGQETQY
TRBJ2-2,TRBV6-5,ASSYGAKGVGELF
TRBJ2-2,TRBV2,ASSPLGREGSGELF
TRBJ1-5,TRBV2,ASSDIRGAQPQH
TRBJ2-1,TRBV30,AWKGTRYNEQF
TRBJ2-3,TRBV21-1,ASSADQGGGTDTQY
TRBJ2-1,TRBV4-2,ASSPYPSGNNEQF
TRBJ2-1,TRBV10-3,AISESLSGSYNEQF
TRBJ1-2,TRBV30,AWSALDSSGMHGYT
TRBJ1-5,TRBV2,ASTTDPYRRANQPQH
TRBJ1-1,TRBV5-4,ASSWDRTNTEAF
TRBJ2-2,TRBV7-8,ASSLLSQVPGELF
TRBJ2-7,TRBV4-1,ASSQEAMVTTAGYEQY
TRBJ2-1,TRBV5-6,ASSRLGGGDEQF